This T cell receptor (beta chain) is drawn from a study of T cells expressing NK-cell markers. Study overall: HCMV seropositivity characterized most of the eight sequenced donors, and seronegativity one.

The TCR beta cDNA came from 5'RACE template switching with UMIs. TCRdb re-called the 5' RACE reads and catalogs CDR3 proteins one per entry, DNA excluded. The repertoire shows approximately 170,000 distinct CDR3 sequences; the top ten hold around 20%. This CDR3 is built from 13 residues. CDR1 and CDR2 (germline): SGHVS, FQNEAQ. The chain links TRBV7-8 to TRBJ2-5. The receptor was isolated from a man aged 18-69 years in good health. The sample consisted of blood T cells: a sorted CD56 or NKG2C T cell subset, CD4+ or CD8+ T cells, or bulk PBMC T cells (not recorded which). CDR3 region: CASILALQETQYF.